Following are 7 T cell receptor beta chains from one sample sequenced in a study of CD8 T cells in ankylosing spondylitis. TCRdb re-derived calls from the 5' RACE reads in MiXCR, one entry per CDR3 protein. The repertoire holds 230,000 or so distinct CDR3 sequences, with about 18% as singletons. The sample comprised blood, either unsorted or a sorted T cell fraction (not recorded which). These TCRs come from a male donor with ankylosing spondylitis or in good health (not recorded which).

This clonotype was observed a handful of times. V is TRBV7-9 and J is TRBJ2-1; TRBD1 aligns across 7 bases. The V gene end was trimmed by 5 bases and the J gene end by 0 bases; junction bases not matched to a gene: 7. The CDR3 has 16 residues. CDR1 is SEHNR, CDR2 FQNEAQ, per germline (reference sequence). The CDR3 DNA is TGTGCCAGCAGCACGACAGGGTTCAGCTCCTACAATGAGCAGTTCTTC. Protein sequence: CASSTTGFSSYNEQFF.

CDR3 coding DNA: TGCGCCAGCAGCGCACAGGGGGCGCAGGCCGTCGACAATGAGCAGTTCTTC. Translated: CASSAQGAQAVDNEQFF. This chain links TRBV5-1 with TRBJ2-1; 9 bases are shared with TRBD1. This CDR3 has 17 residues. The V gene's germline CDR1 is SGHRS and CDR2 YFSETQ. The trim removed 4 bases at V and 5 bases at J, leaving 13 bases unmatched. The complete variable domain, with remaining parts taken from reference TRBV5-1 and TRBJ2-1, reads KAGVTQTPRYLIKTRGQQVTLSCSPISGHRSVSWYQQTPGQGLQFLFEYFSETQRNKGNFPGRFSGRQFSNSRSEMNVSTLELGDSALYLCASSAQGAQAVDNEQFFGPGTRLTVL.

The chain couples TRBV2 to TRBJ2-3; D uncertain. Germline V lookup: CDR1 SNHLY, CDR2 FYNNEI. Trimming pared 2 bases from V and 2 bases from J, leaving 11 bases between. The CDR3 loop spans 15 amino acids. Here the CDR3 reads CASSESSSNTDTQYF. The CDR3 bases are TGTGCCAGCAGTGAATCGAGTTCTAACACAGATACGCAGTATTTT.

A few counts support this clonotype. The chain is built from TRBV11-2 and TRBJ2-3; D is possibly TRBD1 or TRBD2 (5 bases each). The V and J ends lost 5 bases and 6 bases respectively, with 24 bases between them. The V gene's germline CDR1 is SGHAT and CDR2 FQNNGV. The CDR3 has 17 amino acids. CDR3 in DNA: TGTGCCAGCAGCGCCTATGTTTCGGGGCCCGCAAGCGATACGCAGTATTTT. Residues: CASSAYVSGPASDTQYF.

CDR3 region: CASSLSAGADTQYF. The CDR3 coding sequence is TGTGCCAGCAGTTTATCGGCAGGGGCAGATACGCAGTATTTT. The rearrangement links TRBV27 to TRBJ2-3; perhaps TRBD1 as D (6 bases). The CDR3 is made up of 14 amino acids. The germline V and J ends were trimmed by 0 bases and 4 bases, with 8 bases remaining between them. Germline CDR1 and CDR2: MNHEY and SMNVEV (reference sequence).

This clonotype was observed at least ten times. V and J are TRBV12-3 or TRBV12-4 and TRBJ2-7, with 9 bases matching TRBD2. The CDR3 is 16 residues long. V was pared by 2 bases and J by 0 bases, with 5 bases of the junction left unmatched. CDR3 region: CASSLKYSGSSYEQYF. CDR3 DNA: TGTGCCAGCAGTTTAAAATATAGCGGGAGCTCCTACGAGCAGTACTTC.

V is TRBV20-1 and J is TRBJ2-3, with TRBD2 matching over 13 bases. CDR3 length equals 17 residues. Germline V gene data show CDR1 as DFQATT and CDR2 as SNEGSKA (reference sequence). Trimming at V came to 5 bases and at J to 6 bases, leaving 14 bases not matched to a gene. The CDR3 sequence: CSAASGTSGMDRDTQYF. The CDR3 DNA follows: TGCAGTGCTGCAAGCGGGACTAGCGGGATGGATAGGGATACGCAGTATTTT.